These 27 T cell receptor beta chains were all obtained from the same sample, sequenced in a study of blood T cell repertoires in COVID-19. The repertoire was sequenced with immunoSEQ multiplex PCR; TCRdb's copy has only in-frame clones and lacks some. The sample contains 80,000 to 100,000 clones, less than 85% of which appear only once. The sample taken for sequencing was peripheral blood. These receptors were collected from a man aged 65 to 85 with COVID-19, enrolled during active disease.

In this sample, this clone turned up many times. The CDR3 nucleotides read TGTGCCAGCAGCTACGGACTAGCGATCGATGAGCAGTTCTTC. This gives the protein CASSYGLAIDEQFF. The V gene is TRBV7-2, the J gene TRBJ2-1; TRBD2 matches 9 bases. The germline gives CDR1 SGHTA, CDR2 FQGNSA. J gave up 8 bases and V 4 bases, and 6 bases lay outside the gene matches. The length of the CDR3 is 14 residues. Full variable domain (rest looked up from reference TRBV7-2 and TRBJ2-1): GAGVSQSPSNKVTEKGKDVELRCDPISGHTALYWYRQSLGQGLEFLIYFQGNSAPDKSGLPSDRFSAERTGGSVSTLTIQRTQQEDSAVYLCASSYGLAIDEQFFGPGTRLTVL.

This clone was seen only once. This chain joins TRBV5-6 and TRBJ2-1; D not resolved. Germline values: CDR1 SGHDT, CDR2 YYEEEE. The V and J ends lost 4 bases and 9 bases respectively, with 14 bases between them. The length of the CDR3 is 13 residues. CDR3: CASSSPVPSEQFF. The DNA for the CDR3 is TGTGCCAGCAGCAGCCCCGTTCCTAGTGAGCAGTTCTTC.

This clone appeared once. CDR3 sequence (DNA): TGTGCCAGCAGCCAAGATAGTGGTCCTCCGCCAAGCACAGATACGCAGTATTTT. This encodes CASSQDSGPPPSTDTQYF. The rearrangement uses TRBV4-2 and TRBJ2-3; D ambiguous. Germline CDR1 and CDR2: LGHNA and YNFKEQ. The length of the CDR3 is 18 residues. Trimming took 0 bases from V and 0 from J, leaving 16 bases between them.

V usage is TRBV9 and J usage is TRBJ2-7; the match to TRBD1 covers 7 bases. This CDR3 comprises 15 residues. Germline CDR1 and CDR2: SGDLS and YYNGEE. J gave up 2 bases and V 0 bases, and 5 bases lay outside the gene matches. This CDR3 is CASSVDSQGPYEQYF. As DNA, the CDR3 is TGTGCCAGCAGCGTAGATTCACAGGGGCCCTACGAGCAGTACTTC.

The V call is TRBV24-1, the J call TRBJ2-1; possibly TRBD1 for D (6 bases). This CDR3 comprises 16 residues. V gave up 5 bases and J gave up 5 bases, with 18 bases separating them. CDR1 and CDR2 (germline): KGHDR, SFDVKD. For the CDR3, the DNA is TGTGCCACCAGTGGGGCCCCCGGGACACCAAACAATGAGCAGTTCTTC. It encodes CATSGAPGTPNNEQFF.

V gene TRBV24-1 combines with J gene TRBJ2-3; possible D gene TRBD2, 5 bases. V dropped 2 bases and J dropped 0 bases, with 23 bases sitting between them. CDR3 length: 20 amino acids. Germline CDR1 and CDR2: KGHDR and SFDVKD. CDR3 region: CATSDYRRSIGPGSTDTQYF. For the CDR3, the DNA is TGTGCCACCAGTGATTATCGGCGGAGCATAGGGCCGGGAAGCACAGATACGCAGTATTTT.

V is TRBV7-8 and J is TRBJ2-5; TRBD2 agrees at 7 bases. The V gene end was trimmed by 1 base and the J gene end by 1 base; junction bases not matched to a gene: 3. Germline V gives CDR1 SGHVS, CDR2 FQNEAQ. The CDR3 spans 15 residues. CDR3 amino acids: CASSLGSGAQETQYF. The CDR3 DNA sequence: TGTGCCAGCAGCTTAGGAAGCGGGGCCCAAGAGACCCAGTACTTC.

The rearrangement links TRBV7-3 to TRBJ2-1; 10 positions match TRBD2. The ends lost 4 bases at V and 0 bases at J; junction bases unmatched: 6. CDR1 is SGHTA and CDR2 is FQGTGA in the germline V gene. The CDR3 sequence is 17 residues long. CDR3 loop: CASSSSGLASSYNEQFF. The CDR3 coding sequence is TGTGCCAGCAGCTCATCGGGACTAGCGAGCTCCTACAATGAGCAGTTCTTC.

This sequence joins TRBV7-9 and TRBJ2-4, with 8 bases matching TRBD2. This CDR3 contains 13 residues. J was trimmed by 7 bases and V by 5 bases; bases with no gene match: 4. The V gene's germline CDR1 is SEHNR and CDR2 FQNEAQ (reference sequence). The CDR3 loop is CASSPTSVNIQYF. DNA of the CDR3: TGTGCCAGCAGCCCGACTAGCGTTAACATTCAGTACTTC.

The J gene is TRBJ2-7, the V gene TRBV21-1; the D call in the table, TRBD2, was not verified against the DNA. TRBV21-1 is flagged as a pseudogene. The CDR3 is made up of 18 amino acids. In nucleotides, the CDR3 is TGTGCCAGCAGCAAGGGTCACACGGGACTAGCGGTCTCCTACGAGCAGTACTTC. The encoded protein is CASSKGHTGLAVSYEQYF.

Comments on this clone: Different DNA sequences within this sample yield the same CDR3. The V and J genes are TRBV5-1 and TRBJ2-2; a possible D gene is TRBD1 (6 bases). The V end lost 0 bases, the J end lost 0 bases, and 6 bases lay between the germline ends. Germline V lookup: CDR1 SGHRS, CDR2 YFSETQ. CDR3 length: 15 residues. In nucleotides, the CDR3 is TGCGCCAGCAGCTTGGACAGGGCGAACACCGGGGAGCTGTTTTTT. Translating gives CASSLDRANTGELFF.

The CDR3 nucleotides read TGTGCCAGCAGTTACTCGAAACTCGGCGGGCAGCATTTT. Protein sequence: CASSYSKLGGQHF. The chain uses TRBV6-2 or TRBV6-3 and TRBJ1-5; D gene uncertain. The CDR3 has 13 amino acids. Germline CDR1 reads MNHEY; CDR2 reads SVGEGT. Trimming pared 0 bases from V and 13 bases from J, leaving 13 bases between.

V usage is TRBV5-6 and J usage is TRBJ2-2; TRBD1 agrees at 9 bases. The germline V gene encodes CDR1 SGHDT and CDR2 YYEEEE. CDR3 size: 16 residues. V shed 3 bases, J shed 4 bases, and the junction held 7 bases outside the gene matches. The CDR3 bases are TGTGCCAGCAGCTCCACAGGGGGCGCGGGCACCGGGGAGCTGTTTTTT. This sequence encodes CASSSTGGAGTGELFF.

The chain couples TRBV11-2 to TRBJ2-2; D is perhaps TRBD1 (6 bases). Germline V CDR1 and CDR2: SGHAT, FQNNGV. The CDR3 is made up of 15 amino acids. V lost 2 bases to trimming and J lost 4 bases, with 11 bases between them. CDR3 bases: TGTGCCAGCAGCTTAACAGGGAAGGCCACCGGGGAGCTGTTTTTT. This translates into CASSLTGKATGELFF.

The V gene is TRBV4-1, the J gene TRBJ2-7; 9 positions agree with TRBD2. V lost 3 bases and J lost 3; bases outside the gene matches: 9. The CDR3 runs 16 residues. Germline CDR1 and CDR2: MGHRA and YSYEKL. The CDR3 protein is CASSQGGLAGYYEQYF. The CDR3 DNA follows: TGCGCCAGCAGCCAGGGGGGGCTAGCGGGATACTACGAGCAGTACTTC.

CDR3 residues: CAHPRQDPNTGELFF. DNA of the CDR3: TGTGCCCACCCACGACAGGACCCCAACACCGGGGAGCTGTTTTTT. V is TRBV30 and J is TRBJ2-2; D might be TRBD1 (6 bases). This CDR3 has 15 residues. V dropped 8 bases and J dropped 2 bases, with 18 bases sitting between them. CDR1 is GTSNPN and CDR2 is SVGIG in the germline V gene (reference sequence).

The J gene is TRBJ1-2, the V gene TRBV28, with no clear D. This CDR3 spans 13 amino acids. CDR1 is MDHEN and CDR2 is SYDVKM in the germline V gene. Between the trimmed V and J ends, which lost 6 bases and 4 bases, there was a span of 12 bases. The CDR3, as DNA: TGTGCCAGCAGGCCTTCTGGAGTCTATGGCTACACCTTC. Amino acids: CASRPSGVYGYTF.

This clone was seen just once. V and J are TRBV29-1 and TRBJ2-3; unclear D gene. From germline, CDR1 is SQVTM and CDR2 ANQGSEA. V was shortened by 2 bases and J by 11 bases, with 11 bases between the two germline ends. The CDR3 totals 11 residues. DNA of the CDR3: TGCAGCGTTGAACGAGCGATCGGGCAGTATTTT. Its protein is CSVERAIGQYF.

The rearrangement joins TRBV2 to TRBJ2-2, with 7 bases lining up with TRBD1. The length of the CDR3 is 14 residues. Trimming took 9 bases from V and 0 from J; bases not matched to a gene: 4. Germline values: CDR1 SNHLY, CDR2 FYNNEI. The CDR3 reads CASQGVSNTGELFF. In nucleotides, the CDR3 is TGTGCCAGTCAGGGGGTCTCGAACACCGGGGAGCTGTTTTTT.

The CDR3 nucleotides are TGTGCCAGTAGTGGGGACTTTCCTGGGGAGCTGTTTTTT. This encodes CASSGDFPGELFF. The chain links TRBV19 to TRBJ2-2, with D possibly TRBD2 on 6 matching bases. This CDR3 is built from 13 residues. Deletions cut 5 bases from V and 8 bases from J, with 12 bases between. Germline V CDR1 and CDR2: LNHDA, SQIVND (reference sequence).

The genes are TRBV7-2 and TRBJ1-2, with TRBD1 as a possible D gene (5 bases). Germline V gene data show CDR1 as SGHTA and CDR2 as FQGNSA. This CDR3 contains 16 residues. V lost 2 bases and J lost 0, with 13 bases in between. CDR3 region: CASSLLPPGTNYGYTF. The CDR3 DNA reads as TGTGCCAGCAGCTTATTGCCCCCAGGGACTAACTATGGCTACACCTTC.

J is TRBJ1-1 and V is TRBV10-3; 7 bases agree with TRBD1. The CDR3 has 12 amino acids. The germline gives CDR1 ENHRY, CDR2 SYGVKD. Losses at the gene ends were 9 bases for V and 3 bases for J; bases not matched to a gene: 4. This chain's CDR3 is CAISRGHTEAFF. The CDR3 coding sequence is TGTGCCATATCTAGGGGGCACACTGAAGCTTTCTTT.

The chain combines TRBV18 with TRBJ2-7; 9 nucleotides agree with TRBD2. The germline gives CDR1 KGHSH, CDR2 LQKENI. The ends lost 2 bases at V and 2 bases at J; junction bases unmatched: 4. The CDR3 contains 15 residues. The CDR3 region is CASSPAGLAPYEQYF. The CDR3 DNA sequence: TGTGCCAGCTCACCAGCGGGACTAGCCCCCTACGAGCAGTACTTC.

The chain recombines TRBV24-1 with TRBJ1-5; TRBD1 matches at 8 bases. This CDR3 region has 13 residues. The germline CDR1 and CDR2 sequences are KGHDR and SFDVKD. Trimming cost V 9 bases and J 7 bases; bases outside gene matches: 7. The DNA for the CDR3 is TGTGCCACCCAGGCAGGGGGCGGGCAGCCCCAGCATTTT. This codes for CATQAGGGQPQHF.

This clone was detected a few times. This chain uses TRBV19 with TRBJ2-7; TRBD2 matches 11 bases. Germline-derived CDR1 and CDR2 are LNHDA and SQIVND (reference sequence). V trimming: 5 bases; J trimming: 0 bases; junction bases outside the gene matches: 6. The CDR3 runs to 16 residues. CDR3 DNA: TGTGCCAGTAGTTTCGAGACTAGCGGGGCCTCCTACGAGCAGTACTTC. This sequence encodes CASSFETSGASYEQYF.

The rearrangement uses TRBV30 and TRBJ2-7, with 10 nucleotides matching TRBD2. V shed 0 bases and J 5 bases; nucleotides not matched to a gene: 7. Germline V gene sequence: CDR1 GTSNPN, CDR2 SVGIG (reference sequence). CDR3 length: 15 residues. DNA for the CDR3: TGTGCCTGGAGTGTACGGGCTAGCGGGGGTCACGAGCAGTACTTC. Protein product: CAWSVRASGGHEQYF.

The chain recombines TRBV24-1 with TRBJ2-2; D may be TRBD1 (5 bases). CDR3 length: 16 residues. The ends were cut back, 5 bases at V and 3 bases at J, with 15 bases in the middle. Germline V gives CDR1 KGHDR, CDR2 SFDVKD. The CDR3 DNA is TGTGCCACCAGTGGGACCCTGGGGCTCTACACCGGGGAGCTGTTTTTT. This encodes CATSGTLGLYTGELFF.